This passage covers 16 T cell receptor beta chains from one sample sequenced in a study of neurological immune-mediated disorders. TCRdb independently ran MiXCR on the 5' RACE reads; one entry per CDR3 protein. The sample records 65,000 to 90,000 distinct CDR3 sequences, 3.2% being singletons. Sequenced: PBMCs. Every receptor here comes from a woman in her 50s with multiple sclerosis.

Only a few counts were recorded for this clonotype. This rearrangement joins TRBV20-1 to TRBJ1-4; possibly TRBD1 for D (6 bases). V was pared by 7 bases and J by 1 base, with 13 bases between. Looked up from germline, CDR1 is DFQATT and CDR2 is SNEGSKA (reference sequence). The CDR3 is 14 residues long. The DNA for the CDR3 is TGCAGTGTCGTTTTCAGGGGAACTAATGAAAAACTGTTTTTT. As protein: CSVVFRGTNEKLFF.

This clonotype showed up many times. The gene calls are TRBV5-5 and TRBJ2-2; D unclear. V was trimmed by 2 bases and J by 6 bases, leaving 2 bases between them. The CDR3 has 11 residues. Germline V gene sequence: CDR1 SGHKS, CDR2 YYEKEE (reference sequence). CDR3 nucleotides: TGTGCCAGCAGCTTTGCCGGGGAGCTGTTTTTT. It yields the protein CASSFAGELFF. Filled out from reference TRBV5-5 and TRBJ2-2, the complete variable domain reads DAGVTQSPTHLIKTRGQQVTLRCSPISGHKSVSWYQQVLGQGPQFIFQYYEKEERGRGNFPDRFSARQFPNYSSELNVNALLLGDSALYLCASSFAGELFFGEGSRLTVL.

The chain recombines TRBV6-4 with TRBJ1-1, with TRBD1 identical over 8 bases. The V segment lost 5 bases and the J segment 5 bases; nucleotides outside the gene matches: 7. The germline V gene encodes CDR1 MRHNA and CDR2 SNTAGT. The CDR3 spans 14 residues. CDR3 protein: CASSSTDRVTEAFF. In DNA, the CDR3 is TGTGCCAGCAGTTCTACGGACAGGGTGACTGAAGCTTTCTTT.

This clonotype occurred many times. This sequence joins TRBV20-1 and TRBJ2-1; D uncertain. The V gene lost 6 bases and the J gene lost 7 bases, with 7 bases spanning the gap. The CDR3 runs to 10 residues. Looked up from germline, CDR1 is DFQATT and CDR2 is SNEGSKA (reference sequence). CDR3 nucleotide sequence: TGCAGTGCAATGGGGAATGAGCAGTTCTTC. This sequence encodes CSAMGNEQFF.

Many counts were recorded for this clonotype. V is TRBV5-5 and J is TRBJ2-1; D perhaps matches TRBD1 (6 bases). Trimming left V 6 bases short and J 6 bases short, with 13 bases between. The CDR3 is 13 amino acids. Looked up from germline, CDR1 is SGHKS and CDR2 is YYEKEE (reference sequence). CDR3 residues: CASTTGTFNEQFF. CDR3 in DNA: TGTGCCAGCACCACAGGGACATTCAATGAGCAGTTCTTC. The full variable domain, in which reference TRBV5-5 and TRBJ2-1 provide the parts outside the CDR3, is DAGVTQSPTHLIKTRGQQVTLRCSPISGHKSVSWYQQVLGQGPQFIFQYYEKEERGRGNFPDRFSARQFPNYSSELNVNALLLGDSALYLCASTTGTFNEQFFGPGTRLTVL.

Many counts were recorded for this clonotype. The rearrangement joins TRBV28 to TRBJ1-1; TRBD1 might be the D (5 bases). This CDR3 has 15 amino acids. Germline assignment: CDR1 MDHEN and CDR2 SYDVKM. V lost 2 bases and J 12 bases, leaving 22 bases between the germline ends. The CDR3 sequence: CASSLRVGRGGSTFF. Written as DNA, the CDR3 is TGTGCCAGCAGTTTAAGAGTTGGGAGGGGAGGGTCGACTTTCTTT. Full variable domain (outside the CDR3, taken from reference TRBV28 and TRBJ1-1): DVKVTQSSRYLVKRTGEKVFLECVQDMDHENMFWYRQDPGLGLRLIYFSYDVKMKEKGDIPEGYSVSREKKERFSLILESASTNQTSMYLCASSLRVGRGGSTFFGQGTRLTVV.

This clonotype was detected only a few times. A much larger clonotype is one base distant, so this may be a read error. Here the CDR3 DNA reads TGTGTCATCACCGGGGACTCCTACGAGCAGTACTTC. This sequence encodes CVITGDSYEQYF. The V call is TRBV10-3, the J call TRBJ2-7; D possibly corresponds to TRBD2 (5 bases). The CDR3 is 12 residues long. The germline gives CDR1 ENHRY, CDR2 SYGVKD.

This clonotype came up a few times. The J gene is TRBJ2-7, the V gene TRBV9, with D tentatively TRBD1 or TRBD2 (5 bases each). The CDR3 totals 15 residues. V was trimmed by 0 bases and J by 2 bases, leaving 12 bases between them. CDR1 SGDLS and CDR2 YYNGEE come from the germline V gene. DNA for the CDR3: TGTGCCAGCAGCGTAGACCCCGGGGCTACCTACGAGCAGTACTTC. Translation: CASSVDPGATYEQYF.

This clonotype appeared many times. The J gene is TRBJ2-3, the V gene TRBV5-1; D gene uncertain. The CDR3 has 12 amino acids. Germline V gives CDR1 SGHRS, CDR2 YFSETQ. The ends were cut back, 0 bases at V and 5 bases at J, with 4 bases in the middle. CDR3 nucleotides: TGCGCCAGCAGCTTGGAGGGAGATACGCAGTATTTT. Translating gives CASSLEGDTQYF. Looking up the rest from reference TRBV5-1 and TRBJ2-3 gives the full variable domain: KAGVTQTPRYLIKTRGQQVTLSCSPISGHRSVSWYQQTPGQGLQFLFEYFSETQRNKGNFPGRFSGRQFSNSRSEMNVSTLELGDSALYLCASSLEGDTQYFGPGTRLTVL.

This clonotype was picked up many times. V is TRBV7-9 and J is TRBJ1-1, with a possible D match to TRBD1 (6 bases). This CDR3 region has 15 residues. V gave up 5 bases and J gave up 3 bases, with 16 bases separating them. Germline loops: CDR1 SEHNR, CDR2 FQNEAQ (reference sequence). The CDR3 DNA is TGTGCCAGCAGCCTACAGGGTAGGTGGTACACTGAAGCTTTCTTT. It is translated as CASSLQGRWYTEAFF.

This clonotype was detected many times. The rearrangement joins TRBV10-3 to TRBJ2-2; 8 positions agree with TRBD2. The CDR3 totals 18 residues. Germline values: CDR1 ENHRY, CDR2 SYGVKD. Trimming at V came to 0 bases and at J to 2 bases, leaving 8 bases not matched to a gene. For the CDR3, the DNA is TGTGCCATCAGTGAGTCGAAAGCGGGGGCCTCAAACACCGGGGAGCTGTTTTTT. Translation gives CAISESKAGASNTGELFF.

There are many counts of this clonotype. This rearrangement joins TRBV15 to TRBJ2-7; 8 nucleotides align to TRBD1. The CDR3 contains 15 residues. The J segment lost 6 bases and the V segment lost 1 base, leaving 8 bases of the junction unmatched. Germline-derived CDR1 and CDR2 are LNHNV and YYDKDF (reference sequence). The CDR3 spells CATSRGGQGPGEQYF. The CDR3 nucleotides read TGTGCCACCAGCAGAGGAGGACAGGGACCGGGCGAGCAGTACTTC.

This clonotype was detected ten times or more. J is TRBJ2-3 and V is TRBV7-2; tentatively, D is TRBD1 or TRBD2 (6 bases each). CDR1 SGHTA and CDR2 FQGNSA come from the germline V gene. Trimming cost V 0 bases and J 5 bases, with 15 bases left between them. This CDR3 has 16 amino acids. In DNA form, the CDR3 reads TGTGCCAGCAGCTTAGCGGGGGCCCAAGCGGGAGATACGCAGTATTTT. Translated: CASSLAGAQAGDTQYF. The variable domain in full, completed from reference TRBV7-2 and TRBJ2-3, reads GAGVSQSPSNKVTEKGKDVELRCDPISGHTALYWYRQSLGQGLEFLIYFQGNSAPDKSGLPSDRFSAERTGGSVSTLTIQRTQQEDSAVYLCASSLAGAQAGDTQYFGPGTRLTVL.

This clonotype was seen repeatedly, ten times or more. The chain combines TRBV20-1 with TRBJ2-1; TRBD2 matches 15 bases. The J segment lost 4 bases and the V segment lost 6 bases, leaving 4 bases of the junction unmatched. Germline CDR1 and CDR2: DFQATT and SNEGSKA (reference sequence). This CDR3 has 15 amino acids. For the CDR3, the DNA is TGCAGTGCCAGCGGACTAGCGGGAGGGTACAATGAGCAGTTCTTC. Translation gives CSASGLAGGYNEQFF.

This clonotype came up many times. The chain employs TRBV11-1 and TRBJ1-1; D is perhaps TRBD1 (5 bases). Germline V gene lookup returns CDR1 SGHAT and CDR2 FQDESV (reference sequence). The germline V and J ends were trimmed by 5 bases and 3 bases, with 10 bases remaining between them. The CDR3 totals 13 residues. CDR3 in DNA: TGTGCCAGCAGCACCACCAGGGACACTGAAGCTTTCTTT. It encodes CASSTTRDTEAFF.

This clonotype was seen a handful of times. This chain connects TRBV27 to TRBJ1-5; 7 bases align to TRBD1. V shed 3 bases and J 5 bases; nucleotides not matched to a gene: 4. There are 14 residues in the CDR3. The germline gives CDR1 MNHEY, CDR2 SMNVEV (reference sequence). CDR3 sequence: CASSLTGSDQPQHF. The CDR3 nucleotides read TGTGCCAGCAGTTTGACAGGGTCCGATCAGCCCCAGCATTTT.